The next 10 T cell receptor beta chains were all read from a single sample in a study of response to subunit inactivated influenza vaccine. TCRdb processed the RT-PCR reads anew with MiXCR; each CDR3 protein has one entry. The table lists 150,000 to 200,000 distinct CDR3 sequences, roughly 12% of them singletons. This same sample was also part of a study on T cells expressing NK-cell markers. That source reports: TCR beta cDNA was generated via 5'RACE template switching incorporating UMIs.

The source was CD8+ T cells sorted from PBMCs, collected roughly 13 days after vaccination. The receptors were sampled from a man aged 45-65 years who received an inactivated influenza vaccine.

This clonotype was counted many times. This chain links TRBV10-3 with TRBJ1-1; possible D gene TRBD1, 5 bases. Trimming removed 4 bases from V and 0 bases from J, with 12 bases in between. This CDR3 region has 15 residues. Germline V lookup: CDR1 ENHRY, CDR2 SYGVKD. This CDR3 reads CAISGGTMVNTEAFF. The CDR3 nucleotides read TGTGCCATCAGTGGGGGGACTATGGTGAACACTGAAGCTTTCTTT.

There are many counts of this clonotype. V usage is TRBV28 and J usage is TRBJ2-7; D is unresolved. This CDR3 is 13 amino acids long. Germline V gives CDR1 MDHEN, CDR2 SYDVKM. V was pared by 2 bases and J by 2 bases, with 7 bases between. CDR3 sequence reads: CASSLGSTYEQYF. The CDR3 DNA reads as TGTGCCAGCAGTTTAGGGTCAACCTACGAGCAGTACTTC. Filled out from reference TRBV28 and TRBJ2-7, the complete variable domain reads DVKVTQSSRYLVKRTGEKVFLECVQDMDHENMFWYRQDPGLGLRLIYFSYDVKMKEKGDIPEGYSVSREKKERFSLILESASTNQTSMYLCASSLGSTYEQYFGPGTRLTVT.

In this sample, this clonotype turned up a few times. The V and J genes are TRBV11-1 and TRBJ2-2; tentative D call: TRBD2 (6 bases). Trimming left V 0 bases short and J 2 bases short, with 22 bases between. The CDR3 length is 20 residues. Germline CDR1 and CDR2: SGHAT and FQDESV (reference sequence). CDR3 DNA sequence: TGTGCCAGCAGCTTAGCGGGGACTGCTTCACCTACCTTCAACACCGGGGAGCTGTTTTTT. Translated, it gives CASSLAGTASPTFNTGELFF.

This clonotype was found many times. The chain is built from TRBV12-3 or TRBV12-4 and TRBJ2-7, with D unresolved. V lost 0 bases, J lost 2 bases, and 5 bases lay in between. This CDR3 contains 13 residues. CDR3 in amino acids: CASSLALPYEQYF. DNA for the CDR3: TGTGCCAGCAGTTTAGCACTACCCTACGAGCAGTACTTC.

This clonotype was seen more than once but under ten times. J is TRBJ2-5 and V is TRBV12-3 or TRBV12-4; tentatively, D is TRBD1 (6 bases). The CDR3 length is 15 residues. V lost 6 bases to trimming and J lost 2 bases, with 16 bases between them. In nucleotides, the CDR3 is TGTGCCAGCAGCGCCCCAACGAGGGGGCAAGAGACCCAGTACTTC. It codes for CASSAPTRGQETQYF.

This clonotype showed up just once. The gene calls are TRBV13 and TRBJ2-7; tentative D call: TRBD1 (6 bases). CDR1 and CDR2 from the germline V gene are PRHDT and FYEKMQ (reference sequence). With 5 bases removed from V and 6 bases from J, the gap between germline ends came to 14 bases. The CDR3 is 13 residues long. CDR3 sequence reads: CASSPAGAGEQYF. The DNA of the CDR3 is TGTGCCAGCAGCCCCGCAGGGGCGGGCGAGCAGTACTTC.

This clonotype was observed a few times. This rearrangement joins TRBV28 to TRBJ2-5, with D perhaps matching TRBD2 (6 bases). The CDR3 length is 17 residues. V shed 3 bases and J shed 2 bases, with 19 bases lying between them. CDR1 is MDHEN, CDR2 SYDVKM, per germline. The CDR3 is CASSFVGPGDRQETQYF. Written as DNA, the CDR3 is TGTGCCAGCAGTTTTGTCGGGCCGGGGGACCGGCAAGAGACCCAGTACTTC.

This clonotype came up many times. This chain links TRBV10-3 with TRBJ2-7, with 10 bases fitting TRBD1. The V gene end was trimmed by 9 bases and the J gene end by 5 bases; junction bases not matched to a gene: 7. Per the germline V gene, CDR1 is ENHRY and CDR2 is SYGVKD. The CDR3 sequence is 13 residues long. The DNA of the CDR3 is TGTGCCATTAATGACAGGGGGCTCAACGAGCAGTACTTC. This encodes CAINDRGLNEQYF.

The chain couples TRBV12-3 or TRBV12-4 to TRBJ1-2, with D uncertain. The CDR3 has 14 amino acids. With 6 bases removed from V and 0 bases from J, the gap between germline ends came to 11 bases. In DNA form, the CDR3 reads TGTGCCAGCAGCCACGGACGGTCTAACTATGGCTACACCTTC. Protein product: CASSHGRSNYGYTF.

This chain connects TRBV7-9 to TRBJ2-7, with 9 nucleotides matching TRBD1. Germline loops: CDR1 SEHNR, CDR2 FQNEAQ (reference sequence). The CDR3 runs to 15 residues. V was clipped by 3 bases and J by 2 bases; unmatched bases: 5. The CDR3 sequence is CASSLGDRAAYEQYF. CDR3 in DNA: TGTGCCAGCAGCTTGGGGGACAGGGCAGCCTACGAGCAGTACTTC.